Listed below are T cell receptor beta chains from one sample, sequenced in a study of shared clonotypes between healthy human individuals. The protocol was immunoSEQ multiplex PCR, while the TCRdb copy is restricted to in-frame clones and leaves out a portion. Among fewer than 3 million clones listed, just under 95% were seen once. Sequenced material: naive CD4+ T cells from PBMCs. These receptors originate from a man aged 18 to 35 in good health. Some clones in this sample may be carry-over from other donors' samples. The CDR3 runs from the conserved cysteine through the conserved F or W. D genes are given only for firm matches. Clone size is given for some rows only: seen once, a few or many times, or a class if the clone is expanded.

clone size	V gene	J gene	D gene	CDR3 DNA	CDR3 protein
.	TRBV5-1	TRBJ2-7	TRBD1	TGCGCCAGCAGCTTGGCCGACAGGGCGACTGGGGAGCAGTACTTC	CASSLADRATGEQYF
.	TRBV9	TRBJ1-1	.	TGTGCCAGCAGCGGCCAGCCTGACAGGTCGACCACTGAAGCTTTCTTT	CASSGQPDRSTTEAFF
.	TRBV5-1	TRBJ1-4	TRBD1	TGCGCCAGCACCTCGTCGGGGACAGGGGGAGAAAAACTGTTTTTT	CASTSSGTGGEKLFF
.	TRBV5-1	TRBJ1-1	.	TGCGCCAGCAGCTTAGCCGTAACGGGAACTGAAGCTTTCTTT	CASSLAVTGTEAFF
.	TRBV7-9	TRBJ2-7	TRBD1	TGTGCCAGCAGCTTAATGGGGACAGGTTCCTACGAGCAGTACTTC	CASSLMGTGSYEQYF
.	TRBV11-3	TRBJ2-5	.	TGTGCCAGCAGCTTGTCACAGCAAGAGACCCAGTACTTC	CASSLSQQETQYF
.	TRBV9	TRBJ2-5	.	TGTGCCAGCAGCGTACGGAGTTCAGAGACCCAGTACTTC	CASSVRSSETQYF
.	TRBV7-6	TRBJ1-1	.	TGTGCCAGCAGCTCAAGCGACAGGTTGGGTACTGAAGCTTTCTTT	CASSSSDRLGTEAFF
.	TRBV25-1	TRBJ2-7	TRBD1	TGTGCCAGCAGTTACGCCGGGACAGGGCCCTACGAGCAGTACTTC	CASSYAGTGPYEQYF
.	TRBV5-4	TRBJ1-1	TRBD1	TGTGCCAGCAGCTCGGGACAGGGGGCTGAAGCTTTCTTT	CASSSGQGAEAFF
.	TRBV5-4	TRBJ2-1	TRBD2	TGTGCCAGCAGCTTGGATCCGGGAGGGTTCAATGAGCAGTTCTTC	CASSLDPGGFNEQFF
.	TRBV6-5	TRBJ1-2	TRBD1	TGTGCCAGCAGTACGAACAGGGGATGGGACTATGGCTACACCTTC	CASSTNRGWDYGYTF
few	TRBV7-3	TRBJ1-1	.	TGTGCCAGCAGCTTCCAGATGAACACTGAAGCTTTCTTT	CASSFQMNTEAFF
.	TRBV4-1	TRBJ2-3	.	TGCGCCAGCAGCCAAGTCTATCCGGGAGAGGCAGATACGCAGTATTTT	CASSQVYPGEADTQYF
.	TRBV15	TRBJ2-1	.	TGTGCCACCAGCAGAGTGGCAGGAAGAACCTACAATGAGCAGTTCTTC	CATSRVAGRTYNEQFF
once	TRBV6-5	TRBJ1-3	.	TGTGCCAGCAAAACAGGGTATAGCTCTGGAAACACCATATATTTT	CASKTGYSSGNTIYF
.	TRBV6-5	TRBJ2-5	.	TGTGCCAGCAGCCTGTTCGGGGCTAATACAGAGACCCAGTACTTC	CASSLFGANTETQYF
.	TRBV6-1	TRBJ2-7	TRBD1	TGTGCCAGCAGTGAAGAAGGGGGACAGGGGGCTCCCTACGAGCAGTACTTC	CASSEEGGQGAPYEQYF
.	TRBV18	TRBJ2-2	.	TGTGCCAGCTCGCCGAGAGAGACCGTGGGGGAGCTGTTTTTT	CASSPRETVGELFF
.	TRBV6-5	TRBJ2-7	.	TGTGCCAGCAGTTCTACAGGGAGGGCGGGGGAGCAGTACTTC	CASSSTGRAGEQYF
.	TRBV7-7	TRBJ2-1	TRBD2	TGTGCCAGCAGCCCACTAGCGGGAGCCTACAATGAGCAGTTCTTC	CASSPLAGAYNEQFF
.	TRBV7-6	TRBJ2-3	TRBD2	TGTGCCAGCAGCTTAGCGCTTGCTAGCGGGAGTCGCCTAGATACGCAGTATTTT	CASSLALASGSRLDTQYF
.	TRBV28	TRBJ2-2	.	TGTGCCAGCCGTATGGGGGGGGCGGGCACCGGGGAGCTGTTTTTT	CASRMGGAGTGELFF
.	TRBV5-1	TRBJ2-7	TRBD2	TGCGCCAGCAGCTTGGGAGCGGGAGGGCCTCACGAGCAGTACTTC	CASSLGAGGPHEQYF
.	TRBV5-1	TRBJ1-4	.	TGCGCCAGCAGCTTGGGCTCCGCAACTAATGAAAAACTGTTTTTT	CASSLGSATNEKLFF
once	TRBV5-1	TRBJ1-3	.	TGCGCCAGCAGCTTCATCCCGCTCGGCTCTGGAAACACCATATATTTT	CASSFIPLGSGNTIYF
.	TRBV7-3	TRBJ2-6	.	TGTGCCAGCAGCGCAACTCGCTCTGGGGCCAACGTCCTGACTTTC	CASSATRSGANVLTF
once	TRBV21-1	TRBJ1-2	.	TGTGCCAGCATCCGGACGGTAACCGGCTACTATGGCTACACCTTC	CASIRTVTGYYGYTF
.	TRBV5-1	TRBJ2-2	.	TGCGCCAGCAGCCAAAGCTCCGGGGAGCTGTTTTTT	CASSQSSGELFF